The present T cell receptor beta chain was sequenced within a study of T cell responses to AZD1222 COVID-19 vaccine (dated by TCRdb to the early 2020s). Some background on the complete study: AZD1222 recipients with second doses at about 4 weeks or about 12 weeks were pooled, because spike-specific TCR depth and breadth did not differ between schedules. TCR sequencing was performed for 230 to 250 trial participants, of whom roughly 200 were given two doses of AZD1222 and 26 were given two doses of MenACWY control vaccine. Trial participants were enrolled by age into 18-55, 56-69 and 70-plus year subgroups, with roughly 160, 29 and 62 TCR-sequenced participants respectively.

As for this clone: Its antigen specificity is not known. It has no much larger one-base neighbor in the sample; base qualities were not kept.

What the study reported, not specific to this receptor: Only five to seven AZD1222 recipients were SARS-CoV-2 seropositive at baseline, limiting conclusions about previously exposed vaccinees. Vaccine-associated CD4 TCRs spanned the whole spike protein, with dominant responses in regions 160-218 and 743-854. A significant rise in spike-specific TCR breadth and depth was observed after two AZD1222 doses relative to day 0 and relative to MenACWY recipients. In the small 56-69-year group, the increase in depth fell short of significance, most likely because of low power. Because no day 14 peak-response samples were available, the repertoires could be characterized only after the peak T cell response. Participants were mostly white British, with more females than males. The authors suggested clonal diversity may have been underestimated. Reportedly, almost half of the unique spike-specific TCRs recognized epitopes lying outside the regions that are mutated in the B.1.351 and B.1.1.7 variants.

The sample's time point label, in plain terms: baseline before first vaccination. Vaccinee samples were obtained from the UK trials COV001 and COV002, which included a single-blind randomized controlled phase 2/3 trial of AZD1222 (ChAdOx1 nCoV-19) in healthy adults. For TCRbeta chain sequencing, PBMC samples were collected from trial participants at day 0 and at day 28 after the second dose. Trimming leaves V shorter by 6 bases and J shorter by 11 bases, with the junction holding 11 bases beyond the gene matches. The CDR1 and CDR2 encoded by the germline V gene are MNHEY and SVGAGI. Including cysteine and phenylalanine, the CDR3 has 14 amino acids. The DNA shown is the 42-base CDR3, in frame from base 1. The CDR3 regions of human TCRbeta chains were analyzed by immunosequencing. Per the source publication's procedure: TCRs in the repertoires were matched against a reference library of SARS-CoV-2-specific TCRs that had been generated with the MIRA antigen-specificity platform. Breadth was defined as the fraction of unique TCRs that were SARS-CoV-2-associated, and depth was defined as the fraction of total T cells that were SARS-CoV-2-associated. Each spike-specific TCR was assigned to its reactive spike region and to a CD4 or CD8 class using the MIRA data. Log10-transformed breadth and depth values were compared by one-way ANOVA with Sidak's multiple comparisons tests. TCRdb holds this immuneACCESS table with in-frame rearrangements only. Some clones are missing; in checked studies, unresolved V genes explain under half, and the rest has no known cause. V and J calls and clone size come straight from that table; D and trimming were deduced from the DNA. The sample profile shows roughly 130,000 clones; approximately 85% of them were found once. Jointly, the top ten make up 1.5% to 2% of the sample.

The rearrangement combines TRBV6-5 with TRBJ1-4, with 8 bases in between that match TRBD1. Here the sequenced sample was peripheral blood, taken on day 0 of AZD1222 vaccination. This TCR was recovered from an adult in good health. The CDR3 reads CASSPRDRSKKLFF. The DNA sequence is TGTGCCAGCAGCCCCCGGGACAGGTCGAAGAAACTGTTTTTT.